Listed here are 10 T cell receptor beta chains from one sample, sequenced in a study of T cell responses to AZD1222 COVID-19 vaccine. The assay was immunoSEQ multiplex PCR, and TCRdb's table has in-frame clones only and misses some. The table shows under 150,000 clones, with less than 95% occurring only once. The sequencing used peripheral blood, collected on day 0 of AZD1222 vaccination. The receptor source for this set is an adult in good health.

V usage is TRBV19 and J usage is TRBJ2-1, with 10 nucleotides matching TRBD2. Germline assignment: CDR1 LNHDA and CDR2 SQIVND (reference sequence). The length of the CDR3 is 15 residues. V was clipped by 4 bases and J by 0 bases; unmatched bases: 0. The CDR3 DNA follows: TGTGCCAGTAGTAAGCGGGGGGGCTCCTACAATGAGCAGTTCTTC. Translation gives CASSKRGGSYNEQFF.

CDR3 in DNA: TGTGCCAGCAGTTTAGCAGGGACGAACCTGGGGGAGCAGTACTTC. Protein product: CASSLAGTNLGEQYF. This chain links TRBV27 with TRBJ2-7, with D possibly called TRBD1 or TRBD2 (5 bases each). CDR1 is MNHEY, CDR2 SMNVEV, per germline (reference sequence). The CDR3 loop spans 15 amino acids. Trimming shortened V by 2 bases and J by 7 bases, and 18 bases separated the two germline ends.

V usage is TRBV12-5 and J usage is TRBJ1-2, with 7 bases that match TRBD1. CDR3 size: 18 residues. Germline V CDR1 and CDR2: LGHNT, FRNRAP. The junction had 12 bases not matched to a gene; V was cut back by 0 bases and J by 2 bases. Here the CDR3 DNA reads TGTGCTAGTGGTTTGGTACGGTTGGGGGGACAGACGAACTATGGCTACACCTTC. As protein: CASGLVRLGGQTNYGYTF. The full variable domain, in which reference TRBV12-5 and TRBJ1-2 provide the parts outside the CDR3, is DARVTQTPRHKVTEMGQEVTMRCQPILGHNTVFWYRQTMMQGLELLAYFRNRAPLDDSGMPKDRFSAEMPDATLATLKIQPSEPRDSAVYFCASGLVRLGGQTNYGYTFGSGTRLTVV.

J is TRBJ1-1 and V is TRBV6-1; D is uncertain. The CDR3 extends over 16 amino acids. Germline CDR1 and CDR2: MNHNS and SASEGT. The V gene lost 2 bases and the J gene lost 6 bases, with 19 bases spanning the gap. Written as DNA, the CDR3 is TGTGCCAGCAGTGAATATCCATGGTTTCGGTCCTCTGAAGCTTTCTTT. The encoded protein is CASSEYPWFRSSEAFF.

The chain carries TRBV4-1 and TRBJ2-3, with D unresolved. CDR1 and CDR2 from the germline V gene are MGHRA and YSYEKL. This CDR3 spans 12 amino acids. The V end was cut by 3 bases, the J end by 9 bases, with 10 bases between. In DNA form, the CDR3 reads TGCGCCAGCAGCCATCGAGGTGTGACGCAGTATTTT. Encoded protein: CASSHRGVTQYF.

V gene TRBV27 combines with J gene TRBJ2-1, with TRBD1 matching 8 bases. Germline V gene lookup returns CDR1 MNHEY and CDR2 SMNVEV (reference sequence). This CDR3 has 14 amino acids. Trimming took 6 bases from V and 3 from J; bases not matched to a gene: 4. As DNA, the CDR3 is TGTGCCAGCAGGGGACAGGAATACTACAATGAGCAGTTCTTC. Protein: CASRGQEYYNEQFF.

This chain links TRBV5-1 with TRBJ1-2; TRBD1 matches 8 bases. Germline lookup yields CDR1 SGHRS and CDR2 YFSETQ. Unmatched junction bases numbered 12, after V lost 4 bases and J lost 10 bases. The CDR3 runs 14 residues. For the CDR3, the DNA is TGCGCCAGCAGCCCGGGACAGGTGTCGATGATCTACACCTTC. Protein product: CASSPGQVSMIYTF.

This clone appeared a single time. V and J are TRBV24-1 and TRBJ2-2; TRBD2 matches at 7 bases. Germline V lookup: CDR1 KGHDR, CDR2 SFDVKD. The CDR3 is 17 residues long. V gave up 2 bases and J gave up 4 bases; unmatched junction bases: 9. The CDR3 DNA reads TGTGCCACCAGTGATTCCCCCCAGGCTAGCGGCACCGGGGAGCTGTTTTTT. It translates to CATSDSPQASGTGELFF.

CDR3 amino acids: CASSNSPGGGTEAFF. CDR3 coding DNA: TGTGCCAGTAGTAATTCGCCAGGAGGGGGCACTGAAGCTTTCTTT. The genes are TRBV19 and TRBJ1-1; maybe TRBD1 (6 bases). V dropped 4 bases and J dropped 4 bases, with 16 bases sitting between them. Germline V gives CDR1 LNHDA, CDR2 SQIVND (reference sequence). The CDR3 consists of 15 residues.

This chain joins TRBV11-2 and TRBJ1-2, with 8 positions matching TRBD1. The CDR3 consists of 16 residues. The germline V gene encodes CDR1 SGHAT and CDR2 FQNNGV. After removal of 3 bases from V and 3 bases from J, the junction contained 9 bases not matched to a gene. This chain's CDR3 is CASSLRRTGTDYGYTF. The CDR3 coding sequence is TGTGCCAGCAGCTTGCGGAGGACAGGGACGGACTATGGCTACACCTTC.